This T cell receptor beta chain was captured in a study of shared clonotypes between healthy human individuals. Study-level information: With ages of 18 to 49, the donors were a couple of women and a few men. A donor's plate count was three for CD4 naive and three for CD4 memory; CD8 naive had two and CD8 memory one.

CD45RO-negative, CCR7-positively selected cells formed the naive CD8 fraction, excluding terminally differentiated effector memory CD45RA+ cells. Method: immunoSEQ multiplex PCR; TCRdb's copy keeps in-frame clones and lacks some. This sample carries around 2,100,000 clones, about 95% of them seen once, and the ten largest clones take less than 1.5%. Points from the study as a whole: Sample collection involved blood only; tissue repertoires are likely different.

V dropped 0 bases and J dropped 4 bases, with 4 bases sitting between them. CDR3 size: 12 residues. From germline, CDR1 is GTSNPN and CDR2 SVGIG (reference sequence). A word on this clone: The antigen remains undetermined.

The sequence derives from a man younger than 35 in good health. The gene calls are TRBV30 and TRBJ1-3; D unclear. The sequenced sample consisted of naive CD8+ T cells sorted from blood. The CDR3 region has the DNA TGTGCCTGGAGTGTTCACGGAAACACCATATATTTT. This translates into CAWSVHGNTIYF. The full variable domain, in which reference TRBV30 and TRBJ1-3 provide the parts outside the CDR3, is SQTIHQWPATLVQPVGSPLSLECTVEGTSNPNLYWYRQAAGRGLQLLFYSVGIGQISSEVPQNLSASRPQDRQFILSSKKLLLSDSGFYLCAWSVHGNTIYFGEGSWLTVV.